This passage covers 17 T cell receptor beta chains from one sample sequenced in a study of Graves' ophthalmopathy and Graves' hyperthyroidism. Amplifying from RNA transcripts, the study obtained TCR beta CDR3 regions. An opening RT-PCR round employed HTBI primers and preceded a second-round multiplex PCR. MiXCR, run by TCRdb on the multiplex PCR reads, gives a single entry per CDR3 protein. The table lists 650,000 to 900,000 distinct CDR3 sequences, 40% of them singletons. Material: peripheral blood. The source of these receptors is an adult man with Graves' ophthalmopathy.

The rearrangement uses TRBV11-2 and TRBJ2-5; 7 bases align to TRBD2. V lost 5 bases, J lost 2 bases, and 8 bases stayed unmatched. The CDR3 spans 15 residues. The germline gives CDR1 SGHAT, CDR2 FQNNGV. The CDR3, as DNA: TGTGCCAGCAGCACCCAAAGCGGGGATCAAGAGACCCAGTACTTC. Translation: CASSTQSGDQETQYF.

This clonotype was observed many times. The CDR3 sequence is CATSRGGSYNSPLHF. For the CDR3, the DNA is TGTGCCACCAGCAGAGGCGGGTCCTATAATTCACCCCTCCACTTT. V and J are TRBV15 and TRBJ1-6, with no clear D. With 1 base removed from V and 1 base from J, the gap between germline ends came to 5 bases. CDR1 is LNHNV, CDR2 YYDKDF, per germline (reference sequence). This CDR3 comprises 15 residues.

This clonotype was recorded a few times. The rearrangement joins TRBV11-1 to TRBJ2-7, with a weak D call TRBD2 (5 bases). The ends were cut back, 2 bases at V and 2 bases at J, with 10 bases in the middle. Germline values: CDR1 SGHAT, CDR2 FQDESV (reference sequence). The CDR3 is made up of 14 amino acids. In nucleotides, the CDR3 is TGTGCCAGCAGCTTATCAGAGCGGACCTACGAGCAGTACTTC. It specifies CASSLSERTYEQYF.

This clonotype appeared a few times. The J gene is TRBJ2-2, the V gene TRBV7-9; 9 bases are shared with TRBD1. This CDR3 has 15 residues. Trimming removed 5 bases from V and 7 bases from J; junction bases left unmatched: 8. Germline CDR1 SEHNR, CDR2 FQNEAQ (reference sequence). The CDR3 bases are TGTGCCAGCAGCCCCCTCGACAGGGGGAGCGGGGAGCTGTTTTTT. Residues: CASSPLDRGSGELFF.

The chain couples TRBV7-9 to TRBJ2-2; D ambiguous. There are 11 residues in the CDR3. CDR1 is SEHNR, CDR2 FQNEAQ, per germline (reference sequence). The V gene lost 5 bases and the J gene lost 7 bases, with 5 bases spanning the gap. The CDR3 DNA follows: TGTGCCAGCAGCCTCCACGGGGAGCTGTTTTTT. It yields the protein CASSLHGELFF.

This clonotype was detected only once. The V call is TRBV5-5, the J call TRBJ1-3; D call uncertain. CDR3 length equals 15 residues. Trimming took off 2 bases at V and 2 bases at J, with 11 bases between the two ends. Germline V lookup: CDR1 SGHKS, CDR2 YYEKEE (reference sequence). In DNA form, the CDR3 reads TGTGCCAGCAGCTTTTATGGAACAACTGGAAACACCATATATTTT. Protein: CASSFYGTTGNTIYF.

This clonotype came up many times. The chain couples TRBV15 to TRBJ2-7; TRBD1 matches at 7 bases. Germline CDR1 reads LNHNV; CDR2 reads YYDKDF (reference sequence). Trimming cost V 5 bases and J 6 bases; bases outside gene matches: 13. This CDR3 is built from 15 residues. The CDR3 coding sequence is TGTGCCACCAGCTTCGACCGACAGGGTGTAGGCGAGCAGTACTTC. Translated: CATSFDRQGVGEQYF. The full variable domain, with the rest looked up from reference TRBV15 and TRBJ2-7, is DAMVIQNPRYQVTQFGKPVTLSCSQTLNHNVMYWYQQKSSQAPKLLFHYYDKDFNNEADTPDNFQSRRPNTSFCFLDIRSPGLGDTAMYLCATSFDRQGVGEQYFGPGTRLTVT.

J is TRBJ1-1 and V is TRBV29-1; no definite D call. Trimming stripped 8 bases from V and 1 base from J, with 17 bases between. Germline CDR1 and CDR2: SQVTM and ANQGSEA. This CDR3 comprises 14 residues. Written as DNA, the CDR3 is TGCAGCCACAACTTAGGACCGGGGAACACTGAAGCTTTCTTT. Translated, it gives CSHNLGPGNTEAFF.

The chain combines TRBV2 with TRBJ1-1; D gene unclear. The germline CDR1 and CDR2 sequences are SNHLY and FYNNEI. The CDR3 runs to 14 residues. V lost 8 bases and J lost 3, with 16 bases in between. The DNA of the CDR3 is TGTGCCAGCTCACCGACGGACGGTTACACTGAAGCTTTCTTT. Translation: CASSPTDGYTEAFF.

This chain uses TRBV15 with TRBJ2-5, with 7 bases aligning to TRBD1. The CDR3 covers 15 residues. V was pared by 1 base and J by 4 bases, with 6 bases of the junction left unmatched. The germline V gene encodes CDR1 LNHNV and CDR2 YYDKDF (reference sequence). CDR3 in DNA: TGTGCCACCAGCAGAGGGACAGGCTCCGGAGAGACCCAGTACTTC. Protein sequence: CATSRGTGSGETQYF. The whole variable domain, filled in from reference TRBV15 and TRBJ2-5, reads DAMVIQNPRYQVTQFGKPVTLSCSQTLNHNVMYWYQQKSSQAPKLLFHYYDKDFNNEADTPDNFQSRRPNTSFCFLDIRSPGLGDTAMYLCATSRGTGSGETQYFGPGTRLLVL.

The chain recombines TRBV10-2 with TRBJ1-5; the D gene is possibly TRBD1 (5 bases). Between the trimmed V and J ends, which lost 0 bases and 4 bases, there was a span of 10 bases. Germline lookup yields CDR1 WSHSY and CDR2 SAAADI. The CDR3 covers 15 residues. The CDR3 DNA reads TGCGCCAGCAGTGAGTCGTCGGGGCTTAATCAGCCCCAGCATTTT. Translating gives CASSESSGLNQPQHF.

The chain uses TRBV19 and TRBJ1-2, with unresolved D. Per germline, CDR1 LNHDA and CDR2 SQIVND (reference sequence). The V and J ends lost 3 bases and 2 bases respectively, with 13 bases between them. The CDR3 has 15 amino acids. CDR3 loop: CASSMGGNINYGYTF. The DNA of the CDR3 is TGTGCCAGTAGTATGGGAGGGAACATAAACTATGGCTACACCTTC. Combining the CDR3 with reference TRBV19 and TRBJ1-2 gives the whole variable domain DGGITQSPKYLFRKEGQNVTLSCEQNLNHDAMYWYRQDPGQGLRLIYYSQIVNDFQKGDIAEGYSVSREKKESFPLTVTSAQKNPTAFYLCASSMGGNINYGYTFGSGTRLTVV.

This rearrangement joins TRBV6-5 to TRBJ1-1; D not certain. The germline CDR1 and CDR2 sequences are MNHEY and SVGAGI. The V and J ends lost 3 bases and 8 bases respectively, with 7 bases between them. The CDR3 totals 11 residues. CDR3 in amino acids: CASSYVQEAFF. The CDR3 nucleotides are TGTGCCAGCAGTTATGTGCAGGAAGCTTTCTTT.

The chain carries TRBV7-9 and TRBJ1-6; no firm D call. The length of the CDR3 is 15 residues. The germline V gene has CDR1 SEHNR and CDR2 FQNEAQ (reference sequence). V was cut by 6 bases and J by 4 bases, with 13 bases left in between. This CDR3 reads CASSILSGYNSPLHF. The CDR3 DNA reads TGTGCCAGCAGTATCCTCTCCGGATATAATTCACCCCTCCACTTT.

This clonotype was detected many times. The J gene is TRBJ1-2, the V gene TRBV5-8; no clear D. V was cut by 0 bases and J by 5 bases, with 8 bases left in between. This CDR3 is 13 amino acids long. Germline V gene data show CDR1 as SGHTS and CDR2 as YDEGEE. This CDR3 is CASSLESGYGYTF. The CDR3 DNA is TGTGCCAGCAGCTTGGAGTCGGGGTATGGCTACACCTTC.

This sequence joins TRBV7-2 and TRBJ1-4; no firm D call. Per germline, CDR1 SGHTA and CDR2 FQGNSA. The CDR3 has 13 residues. V dropped 1 base and J dropped 6 bases, with 6 bases sitting between them. Here the CDR3 DNA reads TGTGCCAGCAGCTTAGATCAGGATGAAAAACTGTTTTTT. Translation gives CASSLDQDEKLFF.

Regarding this clonotype: A much larger clonotype is one base distant, so this may be a read error. The chain couples TRBV29-1 to TRBJ1-2; perhaps TRBD1 as D (5 bases). The CDR3 runs 12 residues. The germline V gene encodes CDR1 SQVTM and CDR2 ANQGSEA. The V gene lost 7 bases and the J gene lost 8 bases, with 17 bases spanning the gap. For the CDR3, the DNA is TGCAGCGGCCTCTCAGGGATCGCGGGCTACACCTTC. Protein: CSGLSGIAGYTF. The full variable domain, completed using reference TRBV29-1 and TRBJ1-2, is SAVISQKPSRDICQRGTSLTIQCQVDSQVTMMFWYRQQPGQSLTLIATANQGSEATYESGFVIDKFPISRPNLTFSTLTVSNMSPEDSSIYLCSGLSGIAGYTFGSGTRLTVV.